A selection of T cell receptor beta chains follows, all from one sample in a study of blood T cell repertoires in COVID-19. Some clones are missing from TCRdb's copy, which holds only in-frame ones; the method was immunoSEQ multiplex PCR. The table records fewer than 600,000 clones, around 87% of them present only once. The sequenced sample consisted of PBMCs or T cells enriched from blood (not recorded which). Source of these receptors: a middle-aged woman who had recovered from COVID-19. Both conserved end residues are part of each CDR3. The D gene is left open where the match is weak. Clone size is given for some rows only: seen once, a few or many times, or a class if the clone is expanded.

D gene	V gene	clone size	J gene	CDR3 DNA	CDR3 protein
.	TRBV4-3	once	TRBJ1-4	TGCGCCAGCAGCCAAAGCTGGGGCGGAAGCGAAAAACTGTTTTTT	CASSQSWGGSEKLFF
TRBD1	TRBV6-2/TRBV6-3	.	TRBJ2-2	TGTGCCAGCAGTTTCCTTGGACAGGGGGTCGGGGAGCTGTTTTTT	CASSFLGQGVGELFF
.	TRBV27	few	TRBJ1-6	TGTGCCAGCAGTTTAAAGTTGAGGGGGGGGTCCTATAATTCACCCCTCCACTTT	CASSLKLRGGSYNSPLHF
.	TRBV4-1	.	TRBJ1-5	TGCGCCAGCAGCCAAGTAGGTTCAGGGCTTTATCAGCCCCAGCATTTT	CASSQVGSGLYQPQHF
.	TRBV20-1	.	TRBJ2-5	TGCAGTGCTAGTTGGATGCTCAGGCTCTTGGAGACCCAGTACTTC	CSASWMLRLLETQYF
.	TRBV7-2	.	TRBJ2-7	TGTGCCAGCAGCTTAATGCAGGCCGACTACGAGCAGTACTTC	CASSLMQADYEQYF
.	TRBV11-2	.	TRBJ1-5	TGTGCCAGCAGCTCAACAGGGATCGATCAGCCCCAGCATTTT	CASSSTGIDQPQHF
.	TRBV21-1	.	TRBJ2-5	TGTGCCAGCAGCGACCGGGACAGGGGTAAAGAGACCCAGTACTTC	CASSDRDRGKETQYF
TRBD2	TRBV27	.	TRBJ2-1	TGTGCCAGCAGTTTACCACGGGGGGCCTACAATGAGCAGTTCTTC	CASSLPRGAYNEQFF
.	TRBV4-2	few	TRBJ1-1	TGTGCCAGCAGCCCCCCGCAGGGGAGCACTGAAGCTTTCTTT	CASSPPQGSTEAFF
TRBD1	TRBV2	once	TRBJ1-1	TGTGCCAGCAGTGGGGACAGGACAGCTTTCTTT	CASSGDRTAFF
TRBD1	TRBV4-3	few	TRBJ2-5	TGCGCCAGCAGCCAAGATTTTCTGGGGACAGGGGAGGAGACCCAGTACTTC	CASSQDFLGTGEETQYF
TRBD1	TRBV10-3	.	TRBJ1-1	TGTGCCATCGGAGGGGGCAGGGGCACTGAAGCTTTCTTT	CAIGGGRGTEAFF
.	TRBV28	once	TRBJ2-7	TGTGCCAGCACCTCCCAGGGGGGAACTTACGAGCAGTACTTC	CASTSQGGTYEQYF
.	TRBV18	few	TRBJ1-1	TGTGCCAGCTCAGGGGGACAGAACACTGAAGCTTTCTTT	CASSGGQNTEAFF
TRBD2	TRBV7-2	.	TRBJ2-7	TGTGCCAGCAGCCAACGGACTAGCGGAGAGTACGAGCAGTACTTC	CASSQRTSGEYEQYF
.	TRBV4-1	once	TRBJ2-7	TGCGCCAGCAGCCAAGAAGGCCGTTGGGAGTACGAGCAGTACTTC	CASSQEGRWEYEQYF
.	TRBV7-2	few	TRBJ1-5	TGTGCCAGCAGCTCCGGACTGAATCAGCCCCAGCATTTT	CASSSGLNQPQHF
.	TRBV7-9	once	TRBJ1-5	TGTGCCAGCAGCCGTTCAGGCAATCAGCCCCAGCATTTT	CASSRSGNQPQHF
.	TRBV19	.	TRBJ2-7	TGTGCCAGTAGTGACTTTACGAGTTTCGAGCAGTACTTC	CASSDFTSFEQYF
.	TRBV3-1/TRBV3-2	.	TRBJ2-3	TGTGCCAGCAACTCACGTGTAACAGATACGCAGTATTTT	CASNSRVTDTQYF
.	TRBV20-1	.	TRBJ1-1	TGCAGTGCTAGTTCAGGTCTGCTGAAAGCTTTCTTT	CSASSGLLKAFF
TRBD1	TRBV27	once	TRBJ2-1	TGTGCCAGCAGTTTGAGTAGGGACAGATACAATGAGCAGTTCTTC	CASSLSRDRYNEQFF
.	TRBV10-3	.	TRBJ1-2	TGTGCCATCAGTGAGCTGAGGTATGGCTACACCTTC	CAISELRYGYTF
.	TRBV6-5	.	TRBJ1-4	TGTGCCAGCAGCACCACCGGGGGGACCGGAAAACTGTTTTTT	CASSTTGGTGKLFF
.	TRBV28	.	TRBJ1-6	TGTGCCAGTTGGGAGGGCAGCGTTAGAAGTAATTCACCCCTCCACTTT	CASWEGSVRSNSPLHF
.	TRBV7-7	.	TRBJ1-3	TGTGCTAGCAGCTTCTCCCTCGGCTCTGGAAACACCATATATTTT	CASSFSLGSGNTIYF
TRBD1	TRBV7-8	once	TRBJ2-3	TGTGCCAGCAGCTTAGTCAGGTTCCCTCGACAGGGTAATTGGACAGATACGCAGTATTTT	CASSLVRFPRQGNWTDTQYF
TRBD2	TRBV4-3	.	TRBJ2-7	TGCGCCAGCAGCCAGGGGCAGAGTAGCGGGAGCTTCGAGCAGTACTTC	CASSQGQSSGSFEQYF
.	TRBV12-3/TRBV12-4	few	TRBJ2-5	TGTGCCAGCAGTTTCGGAGAGACCCAGTACTTC	CASSFGETQYF
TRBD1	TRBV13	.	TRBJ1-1	TGTGCCAGCAGCTTACACAGGGGAAGCACTGAAGCTTTCTTT	CASSLHRGSTEAFF
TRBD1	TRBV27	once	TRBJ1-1	TGTGCCAGCAGTTTTGGCCAGGGGGTCACTGAAGCTTTCTTT	CASSFGQGVTEAFF
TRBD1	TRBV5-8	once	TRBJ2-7	TGTGCCAGCAGCGGTCCAGGGGGAGTCACCTCCTACGAGCAGTACTTC	CASSGPGGVTSYEQYF
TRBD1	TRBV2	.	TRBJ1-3	TGTGCCAGCAGTGGGGACAGGCTGAGCTCTGGAAACACCATATATTTT	CASSGDRLSSGNTIYF
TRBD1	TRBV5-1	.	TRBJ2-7	TGCGCCAGCAGCTGGGCCGGGACAGTTGACGAGCAGTACTTC	CASSWAGTVDEQYF
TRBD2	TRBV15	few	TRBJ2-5	TGTGCCACCAGCCCCGGGACTAGCGGGACCCAAGAGACCCAGTACTTC	CATSPGTSGTQETQYF
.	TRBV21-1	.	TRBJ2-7	TGTGCCAGCAGCAAAGTTGGCGCTAGCGGAACCTACGAGCAGTACTTC	CASSKVGASGTYEQYF
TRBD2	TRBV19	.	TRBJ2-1	TGTGCCAGTAGTATAGGGGCTTGGACTAGCGGGAGTAATGAGCAGTTCTTC	CASSIGAWTSGSNEQFF